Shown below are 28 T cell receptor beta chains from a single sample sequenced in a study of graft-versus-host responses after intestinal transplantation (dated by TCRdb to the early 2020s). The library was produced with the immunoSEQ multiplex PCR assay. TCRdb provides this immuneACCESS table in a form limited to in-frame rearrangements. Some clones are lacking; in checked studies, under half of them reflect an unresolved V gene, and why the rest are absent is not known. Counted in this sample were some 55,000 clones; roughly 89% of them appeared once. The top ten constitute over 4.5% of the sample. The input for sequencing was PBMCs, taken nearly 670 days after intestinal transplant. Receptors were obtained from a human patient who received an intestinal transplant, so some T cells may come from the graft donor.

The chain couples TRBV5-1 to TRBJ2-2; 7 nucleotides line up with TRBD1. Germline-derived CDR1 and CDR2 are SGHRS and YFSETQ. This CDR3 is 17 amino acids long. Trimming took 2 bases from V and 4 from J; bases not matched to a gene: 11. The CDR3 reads CASSFTDRAISTGELFF. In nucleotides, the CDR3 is TGCGCCAGCAGCTTTACCGACAGGGCCATATCCACCGGGGAGCTGTTTTTT. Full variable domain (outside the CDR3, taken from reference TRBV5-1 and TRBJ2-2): KAGVTQTPRYLIKTRGQQVTLSCSPISGHRSVSWYQQTPGQGLQFLFEYFSETQRNKGNFPGRFSGRQFSNSRSEMNVSTLELGDSALYLCASSFTDRAISTGELFFGEGSRLTVL.

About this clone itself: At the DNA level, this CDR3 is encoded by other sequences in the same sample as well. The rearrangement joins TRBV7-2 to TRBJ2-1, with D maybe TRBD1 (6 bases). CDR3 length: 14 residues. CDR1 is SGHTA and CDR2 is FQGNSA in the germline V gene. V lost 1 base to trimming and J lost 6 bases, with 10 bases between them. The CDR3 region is CASSLGGRLNEQFF. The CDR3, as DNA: TGTGCCAGCAGCTTAGGGGGGCGTCTCAATGAGCAGTTCTTC.

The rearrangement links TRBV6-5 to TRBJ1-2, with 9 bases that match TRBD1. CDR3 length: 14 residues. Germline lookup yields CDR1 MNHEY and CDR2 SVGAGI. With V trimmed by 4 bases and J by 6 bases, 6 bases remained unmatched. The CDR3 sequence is CASSSLGQGHGYTF. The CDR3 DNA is TGTGCCAGCAGTTCATTGGGACAGGGCCATGGCTACACCTTC.

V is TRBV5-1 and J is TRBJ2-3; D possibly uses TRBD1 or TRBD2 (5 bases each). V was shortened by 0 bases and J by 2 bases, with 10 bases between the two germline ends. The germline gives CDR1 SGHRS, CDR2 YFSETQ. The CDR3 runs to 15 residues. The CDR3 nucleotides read TGCGCCAGCAGCTTGGGGGACGGCCCCACAGATACGCAGTATTTT. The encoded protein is CASSLGDGPTDTQYF.

The CDR3, as DNA: TGTGCCAGCAGTGAAGCCGCTTGGACAATCTATGGCTACACCTTC. Its translation: CASSEAAWTIYGYTF. This chain links TRBV2 with TRBJ1-2; maybe TRBD1 (5 bases). The CDR3 spans 15 residues. Germline lookup yields CDR1 SNHLY and CDR2 FYNNEI. Trimming removed 0 bases from V and 4 bases from J, with 12 bases in between.

This chain's CDR3 is CASSYHRDSPLHF. In nucleotides, the CDR3 is TGTGCCAGCAGTTACCACAGGGATTCACCCCTCCACTTT. The V call is TRBV6-6, the J call TRBJ1-6; D is possibly TRBD1 (6 bases). Germline V gives CDR1 MNHNY, CDR2 SVGAGI (reference sequence). The CDR3 is 13 residues long. V lost 2 bases to trimming and J lost 8 bases, with 7 bases between them.

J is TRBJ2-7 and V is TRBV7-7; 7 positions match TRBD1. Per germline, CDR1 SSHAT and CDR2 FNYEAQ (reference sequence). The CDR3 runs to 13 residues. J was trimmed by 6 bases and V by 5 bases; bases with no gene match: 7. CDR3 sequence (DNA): TGTGCCAGCAGCGCTTTACAGGGGTCCGAGCAGTACTTC. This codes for CASSALQGSEQYF. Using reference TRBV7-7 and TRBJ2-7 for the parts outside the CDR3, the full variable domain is GAGVSQSPRYKVTKRGQDVTLRCDPISSHATLYWYQQALGQGPEFLTYFNYEAQPDKSGLPSDRFSAERPEGSISTLTIQRTEQRDSAMYRCASSALQGSEQYFGPGTRLTVT.

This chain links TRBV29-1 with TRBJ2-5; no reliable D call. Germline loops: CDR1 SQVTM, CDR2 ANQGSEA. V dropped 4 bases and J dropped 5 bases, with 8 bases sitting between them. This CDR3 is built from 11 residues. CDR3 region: CSVAEAETQYF. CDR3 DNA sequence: TGCAGCGTTGCAGAGGCTGAGACCCAGTACTTC.

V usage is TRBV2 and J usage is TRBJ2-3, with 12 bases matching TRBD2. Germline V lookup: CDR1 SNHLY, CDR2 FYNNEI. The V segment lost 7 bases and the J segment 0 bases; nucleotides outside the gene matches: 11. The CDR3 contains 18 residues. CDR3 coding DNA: TGTGCCAGCAAGTATCGGACTAGCGGGGCCTATAGCACAGATACGCAGTATTTT. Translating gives CASKYRTSGAYSTDTQYF.

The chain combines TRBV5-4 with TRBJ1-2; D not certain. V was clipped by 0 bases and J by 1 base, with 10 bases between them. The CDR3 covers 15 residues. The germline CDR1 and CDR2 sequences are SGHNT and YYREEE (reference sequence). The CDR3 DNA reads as TGTGCCAGCAGCTTGGGGCCAGCCCGTAACTATGGCTACACCTTC. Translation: CASSLGPARNYGYTF.

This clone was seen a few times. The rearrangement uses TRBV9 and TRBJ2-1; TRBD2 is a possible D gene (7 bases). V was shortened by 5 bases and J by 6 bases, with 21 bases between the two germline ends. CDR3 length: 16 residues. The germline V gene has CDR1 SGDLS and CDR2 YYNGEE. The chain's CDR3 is CASSPRGGERVNEQFF. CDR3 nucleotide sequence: TGTGCCAGCAGTCCTAGGGGGGGAGAGAGGGTCAATGAGCAGTTCTTC.

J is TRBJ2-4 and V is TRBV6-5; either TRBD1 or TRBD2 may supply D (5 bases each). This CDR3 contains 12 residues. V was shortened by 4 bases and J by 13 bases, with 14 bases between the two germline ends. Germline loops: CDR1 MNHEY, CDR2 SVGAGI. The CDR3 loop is CASSFARGPQYF. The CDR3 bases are TGTGCCAGCAGTTTCGCTCGGGGACCACAGTACTTC.

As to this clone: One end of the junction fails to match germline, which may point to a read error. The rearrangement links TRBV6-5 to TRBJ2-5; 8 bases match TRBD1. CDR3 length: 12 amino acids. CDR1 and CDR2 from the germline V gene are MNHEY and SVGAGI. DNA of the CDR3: TGTGCCAGCAGTTACACCAGGGGGCCCCGTCACTTC. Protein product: CASSYTRGPRHF.

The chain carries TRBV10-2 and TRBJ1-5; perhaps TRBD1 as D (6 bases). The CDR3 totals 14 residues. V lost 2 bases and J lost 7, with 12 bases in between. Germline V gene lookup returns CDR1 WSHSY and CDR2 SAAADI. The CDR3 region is CASSEVRGLQPQHF. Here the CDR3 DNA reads TGCGCCAGCAGTGAGGTCAGGGGTTTGCAGCCCCAGCATTTT.

The DNA of the CDR3 is TGTGCCAGCAGCGTAGGCCAGCGAGGGGATACGCAGTATTTT. This gives the protein CASSVGQRGDTQYF. The rearrangement joins TRBV9 to TRBJ2-3; D is perhaps TRBD2 (5 bases). V was cut by 0 bases and J by 6 bases, with 11 bases left in between. The germline gives CDR1 SGDLS, CDR2 YYNGEE. The CDR3 consists of 14 residues. Variable domain in full (rest from reference TRBV9 and TRBJ2-3): DSGVTQTPKHLITATGQRVTLRCSPRSGDLSVYWYQQSLDQGLQFLIQYYNGEERAKGNILERFSAQQFPDLHSELNLSSLELGDSALYFCASSVGQRGDTQYFGPGTRLTVL.

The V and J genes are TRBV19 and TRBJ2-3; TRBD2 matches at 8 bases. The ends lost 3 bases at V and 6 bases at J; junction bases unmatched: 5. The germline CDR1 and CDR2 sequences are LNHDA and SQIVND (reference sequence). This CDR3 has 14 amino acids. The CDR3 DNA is TGTGCCAGTAGTATCGGGGGGGGTGCGGATACGCAGTATTTT. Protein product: CASSIGGGADTQYF.

CDR3 DNA: TGTGCCAGCAGACCTCGGACAGGGGAATACGAGCAGTACTTC. Its translation: CASRPRTGEYEQYF. This chain joins TRBV2 and TRBJ2-7; TRBD1 matches 9 bases. Germline assignment: CDR1 SNHLY and CDR2 FYNNEI. J lost 4 bases, V lost 6 bases, and 7 bases had no gene match. The CDR3 has 14 residues.

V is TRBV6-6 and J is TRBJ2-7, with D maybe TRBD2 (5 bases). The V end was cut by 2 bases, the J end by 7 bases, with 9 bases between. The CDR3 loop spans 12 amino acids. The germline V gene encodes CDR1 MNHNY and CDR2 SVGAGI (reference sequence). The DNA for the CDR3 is TGTGCCAGCAGTTACCCCGGAGGTGAGCAGTACTTC. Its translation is CASSYPGGEQYF.

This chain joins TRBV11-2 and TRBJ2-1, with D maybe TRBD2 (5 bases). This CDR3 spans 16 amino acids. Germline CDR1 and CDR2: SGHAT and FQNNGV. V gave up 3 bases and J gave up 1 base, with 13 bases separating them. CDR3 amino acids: CASSLRADASYNEQFF. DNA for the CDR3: TGTGCCAGCAGCTTGCGAGCGGATGCTTCCTACAATGAGCAGTTCTTC.

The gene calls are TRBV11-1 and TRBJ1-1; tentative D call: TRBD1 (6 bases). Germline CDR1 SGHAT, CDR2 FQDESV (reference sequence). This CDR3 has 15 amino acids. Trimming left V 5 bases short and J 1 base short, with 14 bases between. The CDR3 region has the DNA TGTGCCAGCAGCCCCCCGGGGGGGCGGAACACTGAAGCTTTCTTT. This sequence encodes CASSPPGGRNTEAFF.

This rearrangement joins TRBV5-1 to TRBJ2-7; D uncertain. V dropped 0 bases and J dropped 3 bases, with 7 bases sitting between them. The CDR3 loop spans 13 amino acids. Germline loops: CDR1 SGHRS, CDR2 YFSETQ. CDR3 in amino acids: CASSLGLNYEQYF. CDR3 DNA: TGCGCCAGCAGCTTGGGACTGAACTACGAGCAGTACTTC.

CDR3: CASSVVEGAYNEQFF. For the CDR3, the DNA is TGTGCCAGCAGCGTAGTGGAGGGGGCTTACAATGAGCAGTTCTTC. The chain carries TRBV9 and TRBJ2-1, with D perhaps TRBD1 (7 bases). Germline V gene sequence: CDR1 SGDLS, CDR2 YYNGEE. The CDR3 consists of 15 residues. V was trimmed by 0 bases and J by 4 bases, leaving 11 bases between them.

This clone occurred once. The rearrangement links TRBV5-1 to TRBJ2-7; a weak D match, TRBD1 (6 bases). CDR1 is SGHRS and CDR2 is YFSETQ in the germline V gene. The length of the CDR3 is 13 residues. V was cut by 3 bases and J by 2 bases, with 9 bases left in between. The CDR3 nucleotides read TGCGCCAGCAGCTACGACAGGACCTACGAGCAGTACTTC. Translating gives CASSYDRTYEQYF.

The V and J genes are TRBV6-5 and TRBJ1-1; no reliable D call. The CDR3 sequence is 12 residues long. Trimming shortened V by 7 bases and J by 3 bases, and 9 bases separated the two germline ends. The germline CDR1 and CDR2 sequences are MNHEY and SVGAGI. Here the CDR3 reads CASIGMYTEAFF. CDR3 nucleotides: TGTGCCAGCATTGGGATGTACACTGAAGCTTTCTTT.

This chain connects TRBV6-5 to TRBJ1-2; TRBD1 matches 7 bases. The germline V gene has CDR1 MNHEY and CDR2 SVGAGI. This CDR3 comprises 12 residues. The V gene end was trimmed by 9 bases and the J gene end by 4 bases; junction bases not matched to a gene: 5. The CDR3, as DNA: TGTGCCAGACCCGACAGGGTCTATGGCTACACCTTC. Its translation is CARPDRVYGYTF.

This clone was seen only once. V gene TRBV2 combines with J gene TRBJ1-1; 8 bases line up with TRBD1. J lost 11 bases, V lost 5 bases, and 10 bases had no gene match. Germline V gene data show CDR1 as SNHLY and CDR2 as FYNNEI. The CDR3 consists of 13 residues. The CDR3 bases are TGTGCCAGCAGTTCGACAGGGGAGGGTTTGGCTTTCTTT. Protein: CASSSTGEGLAFF.

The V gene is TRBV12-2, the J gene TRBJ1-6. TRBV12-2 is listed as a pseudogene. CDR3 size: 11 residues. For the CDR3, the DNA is TGTGCAGGACCGGGTAATTCACCCCTCCACTTT. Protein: CAGPGNSPLHF.

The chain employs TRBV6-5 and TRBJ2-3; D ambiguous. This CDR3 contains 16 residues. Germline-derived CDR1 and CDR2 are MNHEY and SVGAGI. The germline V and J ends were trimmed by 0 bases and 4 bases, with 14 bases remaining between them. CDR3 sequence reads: CASSYSNYPAADTQYF. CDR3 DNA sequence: TGTGCCAGCAGTTACTCGAACTACCCGGCAGCAGATACGCAGTATTTT.